Listed below are T cell receptor beta chains from one sample, sequenced in a study of blood T cell repertoires in COVID-19. The method was immunoSEQ multiplex PCR; TCRdb's version includes in-frame clones alone and lacks a portion of them. The data show roughly 60,000 clones, with approximately 83% seen just once and approximately 3.5% held by the top ten. Sequenced: peripheral blood. Receptor source: an elderly woman with acute or convalescent COVID-19. Both conserved end residues are part of each CDR3. The D gene is left open where the match is weak. Clone size is not always given. Where it is, it says once, few, many or a class for expanded clones.

v_gene	abundance	d_gene	j_gene	CDR3nt	CDR3aa
TRBV13	-	-	TRBJ2-7	TGTGCCAGCAGCTTGGCGGGCCAGTGGAACGAGCAGTACTTC	CASSLAGQWNEQYF
TRBV7-2	-	TRBD2	TRBJ2-5	TGTGCCAGCAGCTTAGGACTAGCGGGGGCTCGGGAGACCCAGTACTTC	CASSLGLAGARETQYF
TRBV12-1	-	-	TRBJ1-2	TGTGCCAGCAGCTTCCTTTATGGCTACACCTTC	CASSFLYGYTF
TRBV7-8	-	TRBD1	TRBJ1-3	TGTGCCAGCAGCCCTTCGGGACAGGGAGGAAACACCATATATTTT	CASSPSGQGGNTIYF
TRBV7-3	-	TRBD2	TRBJ2-1	TGTGCCAGCAGCCCCGGCGTCGGGGCGGGGGCCTACAATGAGCAGTTCTTC	CASSPGVGAGAYNEQFF
TRBV19	-	TRBD2	TRBJ2-1	TGTGCCAGTAGTATAGATCCGAGGACTAGCGGCTACAATGAGCAGTTCTTC	CASSIDPRTSGYNEQFF
TRBV30	-	-	TRBJ1-1	TGTGCCTGGAGTGTACGTCGGTCCGGGGGTACTGAAGCTTTCTTT	CAWSVRRSGGTEAFF
TRBV7-2	once	-	TRBJ2-1	TGTGCCAGCAGCCCCCGGGCAGGGAGGGGGAGCTTCACTAAGAATGAGCAGTTCTTC	CASSPRAGRGSFTKNEQFF
TRBV5-1	-	-	TRBJ1-4	TGCGCCAGCAGCCGCGGGGCGAATGAAAAACTGTTTTTT	CASSRGANEKLFF
TRBV3-1/TRBV3-2	-	TRBD1	TRBJ1-5	TGTGCCAGCAGCCAGCTGGGACAGCAGAATCAGCCCCAGCATTTT	CASSQLGQQNQPQHF
TRBV10-3	-	TRBD1	TRBJ2-7	TGTGCCACGTCCGGGACAGACTACGAGCAGTACTTC	CATSGTDYEQYF
TRBV28	-	TRBD1	TRBJ2-7	TGTGCCAGCAGTTTAGATCCGGGACAGGGTCTTTCTTACGAGCAGTACTTC	CASSLDPGQGLSYEQYF
TRBV11-3	-	-	TRBJ2-3	TGTGCCAGCGGTTATGGAGCGACCGATACGCAGTATTTT	CASGYGATDTQYF
TRBV30	-	TRBD2	TRBJ2-2	TGTGCCTGGAGTGAACCAGGACTAGCGTCGGCCGGGGAGCTGTTTTTT	CAWSEPGLASAGELFF
TRBV11-2	-	-	TRBJ2-3	TGTGCCAGCAGCCCCCTGGGGGGACCCCCGGATACGCAGTATTTT	CASSPLGGPPDTQYF
TRBV9	-	-	TRBJ2-1	TGTGCCAGCAGCGTGGCGGGGAGCGATGAGCAGTTCTTC	CASSVAGSDEQFF
TRBV27	-	TRBD1	TRBJ1-1	TGTGCCAGCAGTTCACACAGGGGGGGAGCTTTCTTT	CASSSHRGGAFF
TRBV7-3	-	TRBD1	TRBJ2-1	TGTGCCAGCAGCCGGCCGGGACAGGGGGCAGGTTTGTTCTTC	CASSRPGQGAGLFF
TRBV25-1	-	-	TRBJ2-1	TGTGCCAGCAGTGAACGGTCACCCCCGTACAATGAGCAGTTCTTC	CASSERSPPYNEQFF
TRBV9	few	-	TRBJ1-1	TGTGCCAGCAGCGCAATGGCCGAGGGAGGGACTGAAGCTTTCTTT	CASSAMAEGGTEAFF
TRBV19	-	-	TRBJ1-4	TGTGCCACCTCGTGGGAGGGAGGAGAAAAACTGTTTTTT	CATSWEGGEKLFF
TRBV28	-	TRBD1	TRBJ1-3	TGTGCCAGCAGTTGGGACAGGGGGCGGAACACCATATATTTT	CASSWDRGRNTIYF
TRBV7-8	-	TRBD2	TRBJ2-1	TGTGCCAGCAGCCTGCCGCGCAGACTAGCGGGGGTCTACAATGAGCAGTTCTTC	CASSLPRRLAGVYNEQFF
TRBV5-1	once	TRBD2	TRBJ2-3	TGCGCCAGCAGCTCCTCCTCTAGCGGGAGGGGGACAGATACGCAGTATTTT	CASSSSSSGRGTDTQYF
TRBV7-2	once	-	TRBJ1-6	TGTGCCAGCAGTTCAGGCGGGGGCGCCATTAATTCACCCCTCCACTTT	CASSSGGGAINSPLHF
TRBV19	-	-	TRBJ2-2	TGTGCCAGTAGCCCCCCGGGGTTGCAGGCCGGGGAGCTGTTTTTT	CASSPPGLQAGELFF
TRBV5-1	-	TRBD1	TRBJ1-2	TGCGCCAGCAGGGACGGGACAGTACATGGCTACACCTTC	CASRDGTVHGYTF
TRBV11-2	once	-	TRBJ1-6	TGTGCCAGCAGCTTAGATCAGGCTGTGTATAATTCACCCCTCCACTTT	CASSLDQAVYNSPLHF
TRBV2	-	TRBD1	TRBJ1-5	TGTGCCAGCAGTGAAGCAACGGGACAGGGCCAGCCCCAGCATTTT	CASSEATGQGQPQHF
TRBV29-1	-	-	TRBJ1-4	TGCAGCGTTAGCAATGAAAAACTGTTTTTT	CSVSNEKLFF
TRBV20-1	-	-	TRBJ2-5	TGCAGTGCTAGTATGGAGGGTGACGATTCAGGGGAGACCCAGTACTTC	CSASMEGDDSGETQYF
TRBV28	-	TRBD1	TRBJ1-5	TGTGCCAGCAGCCCCGCCAGGGGGCTTAGCAATCAGCCCCAGCATTTT	CASSPARGLSNQPQHF
TRBV15	-	-	TRBJ2-7	TGTGCCACCAGCCGGGGACACTACTACGAGCAGTACTTC	CATSRGHYYEQYF
TRBV7-8	-	-	TRBJ1-4	TGTGCCAGCAGCCCCGAAGGGGGACGAACTGATGTAAAACTGTTTTTT	CASSPEGGRTDVKLFF
TRBV5-1	-	TRBD2	TRBJ2-7	TGCGCCAGCAGCGGCCAGGCGGGGGATACCGAGCAGTACTTC	CASSGQAGDTEQYF
TRBV14	-	-	TRBJ1-1	TGTGCCAGCACCCCAGGTCAGTGGAACACTGAAGCTTTCTTT	CASTPGQWNTEAFF
TRBV27	-	-	TRBJ1-2	TGTGCCAGCAGCAGAACCCCCGGGACGGGAGTTACTAACTATGGCTACACCTTC	CASSRTPGTGVTNYGYTF
TRBV13	-	TRBD1	TRBJ2-2	TGTGCCAGCAGCCAACCACAGGGGGCGGTTACCGGGGAGCTGTTTTTT	CASSQPQGAVTGELFF
TRBV24-1	once	TRBD2	TRBJ2-1	TGTGCCACCAGTGATTGGGGTAGCGGGAGAACCGACAATGAGCAGTTCTTC	CATSDWGSGRTDNEQFF
TRBV19	-	-	TRBJ1-6	TGTGCCAGTAGTCACAGGGCTTCGAATTCACCCCTCCACTTT	CASSHRASNSPLHF
TRBV9	-	TRBD2	TRBJ2-6	TGTGCCAGCAGCGTAGCTACTAGCGGAGCCCCTGGGGCCAACGTCCTGACTTTC	CASSVATSGAPGANVLTF
TRBV19	-	-	TRBJ1-1	TGTGCCACTCTCCCAGGGGCCACGCTGTCTGCCACTGAAGCTTTCTTT	CATLPGATLSATEAFF